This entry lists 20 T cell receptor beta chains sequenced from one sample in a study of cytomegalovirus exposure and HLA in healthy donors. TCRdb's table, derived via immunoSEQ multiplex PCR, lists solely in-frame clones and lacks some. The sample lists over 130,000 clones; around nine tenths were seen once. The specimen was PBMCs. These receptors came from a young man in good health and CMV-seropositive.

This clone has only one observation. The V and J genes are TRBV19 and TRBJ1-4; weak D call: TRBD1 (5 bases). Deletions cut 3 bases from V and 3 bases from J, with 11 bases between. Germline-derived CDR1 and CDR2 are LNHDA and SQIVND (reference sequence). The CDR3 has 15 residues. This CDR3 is CASSIPRGANEKLFF. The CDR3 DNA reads TGTGCCAGTAGTATTCCCCGGGGGGCTAATGAAAAACTGTTTTTT.

As DNA, the CDR3 is TGTGCCAGCAACCGAGGTATCCCAGACACTGAAGCTTTCTTT. Protein sequence: CASNRGIPDTEAFF. The chain uses TRBV6-5 and TRBJ1-1; D is undetermined. Germline-derived CDR1 and CDR2 are MNHEY and SVGAGI. Trimming took off 7 bases at V and 3 bases at J, with 15 bases between the two ends. The CDR3 extends over 14 amino acids.

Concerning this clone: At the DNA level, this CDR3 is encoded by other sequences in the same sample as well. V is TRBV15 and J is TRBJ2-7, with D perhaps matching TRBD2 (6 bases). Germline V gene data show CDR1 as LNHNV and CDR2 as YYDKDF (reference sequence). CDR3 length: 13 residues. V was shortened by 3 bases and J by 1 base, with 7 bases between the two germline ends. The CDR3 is CATSSGTSYEQYF. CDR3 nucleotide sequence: TGTGCCACCAGCAGTGGGACTTCCTACGAGCAGTACTTC.

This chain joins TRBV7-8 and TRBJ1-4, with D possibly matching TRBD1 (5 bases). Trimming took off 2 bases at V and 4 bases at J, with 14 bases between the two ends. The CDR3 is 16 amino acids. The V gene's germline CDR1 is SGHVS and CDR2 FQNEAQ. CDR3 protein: CASSLNWGSLNEKLFF. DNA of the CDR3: TGTGCCAGCAGCTTAAATTGGGGCAGCCTTAATGAAAAACTGTTTTTT.

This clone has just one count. The CDR3, as DNA: TGTGCCAGCAGTGACACCCATCAGGATCATCGGCTTCATGGCTACACCTTC. It codes for CASSDTHQDHRLHGYTF. J is TRBJ1-2 and V is TRBV6-4; D gene ambiguous. CDR1 and CDR2 (germline): MRHNA, SNTAGT. V dropped 2 bases and J dropped 6 bases, with 22 bases sitting between them. The CDR3 has 17 amino acids.

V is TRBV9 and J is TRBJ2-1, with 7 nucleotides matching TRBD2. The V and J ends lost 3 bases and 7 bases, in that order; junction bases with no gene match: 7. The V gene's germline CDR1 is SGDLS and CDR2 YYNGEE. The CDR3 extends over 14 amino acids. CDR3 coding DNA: TGTGCCAGCAGCGCCGGGACTAACTCAAATGAGCAGTTCTTC. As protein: CASSAGTNSNEQFF.

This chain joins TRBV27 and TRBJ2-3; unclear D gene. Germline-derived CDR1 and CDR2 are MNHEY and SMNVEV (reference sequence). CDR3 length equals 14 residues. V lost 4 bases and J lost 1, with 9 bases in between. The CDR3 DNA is TGTGCCAGCAGTTCAAACAGACGCACAGATACGCAGTATTTT. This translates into CASSSNRRTDTQYF.

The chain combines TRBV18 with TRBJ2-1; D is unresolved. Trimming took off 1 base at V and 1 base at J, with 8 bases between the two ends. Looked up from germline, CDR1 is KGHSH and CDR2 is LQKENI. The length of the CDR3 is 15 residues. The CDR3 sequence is CASSPQESSYNEQFF. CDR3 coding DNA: TGTGCCAGCTCACCACAGGAGAGTTCCTACAATGAGCAGTTCTTC. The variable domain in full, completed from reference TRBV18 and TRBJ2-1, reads NAGVMQNPRHLVRRRGQEARLRCSPMKGHSHVYWYRQLPEEGLKFMVYLQKENIIDESGMPKERFSAEFPKEGPSILRIQQVVRGDSAAYFCASSPQESSYNEQFFGPGTRLTVL.

As DNA, the CDR3 is TGTGCCAGCAGCTTATCTAGCCCCGATAATTCACCCCTCCACTTT. Its protein is CASSLSSPDNSPLHF. The chain couples TRBV7-9 to TRBJ1-6; D is ambiguous. The CDR3 is 15 amino acids. Germline V gene sequence: CDR1 SEHNR, CDR2 FQNEAQ (reference sequence). V dropped 2 bases and J dropped 5 bases, with 10 bases sitting between them. The variable domain in full, with the rest retrieved from reference TRBV7-9 and TRBJ1-6, is DTGVSQNPRHKITKRGQNVTFRCDPISEHNRLYWYRQTLGQGPEFLTYFQNEAQLEKSRLLSDRFSAERPKGSFSTLEIQRTEQGDSAMYLCASSLSSPDNSPLHFGNGTRLTVT.

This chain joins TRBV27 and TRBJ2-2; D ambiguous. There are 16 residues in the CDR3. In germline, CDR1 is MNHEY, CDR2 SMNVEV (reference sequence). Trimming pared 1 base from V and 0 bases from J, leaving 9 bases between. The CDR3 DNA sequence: TGTGCCAGCAGTTTATACAGAATAGCGAACACCGGGGAGCTGTTTTTT. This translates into CASSLYRIANTGELFF.

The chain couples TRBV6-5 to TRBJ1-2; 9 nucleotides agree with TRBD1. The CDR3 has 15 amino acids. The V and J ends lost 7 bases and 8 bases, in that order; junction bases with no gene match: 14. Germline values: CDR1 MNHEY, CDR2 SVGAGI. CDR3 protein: CASTRITGGAEGYTF. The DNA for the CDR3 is TGTGCCAGCACTCGGATCACAGGGGGCGCGGAAGGCTACACCTTC.

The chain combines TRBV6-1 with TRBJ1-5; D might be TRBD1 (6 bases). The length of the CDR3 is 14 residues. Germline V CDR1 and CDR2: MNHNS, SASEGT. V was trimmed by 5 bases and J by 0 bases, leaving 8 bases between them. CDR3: CASSTQGSNQPQHF. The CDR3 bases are TGTGCCAGCAGTACACAGGGTAGCAATCAGCCCCAGCATTTT.

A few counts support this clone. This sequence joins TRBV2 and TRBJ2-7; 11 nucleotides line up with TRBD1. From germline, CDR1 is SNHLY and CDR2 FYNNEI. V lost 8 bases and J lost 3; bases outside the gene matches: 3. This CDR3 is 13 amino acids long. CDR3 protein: CASGTGGNYEQYF. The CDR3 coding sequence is TGTGCCAGCGGGACAGGGGGAAACTACGAGCAGTACTTC.

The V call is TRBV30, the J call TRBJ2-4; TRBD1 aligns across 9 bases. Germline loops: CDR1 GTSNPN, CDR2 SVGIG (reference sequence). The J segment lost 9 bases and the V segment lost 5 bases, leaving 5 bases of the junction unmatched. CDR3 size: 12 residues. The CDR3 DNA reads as TGTGCCTGGGGGACAGGGTTGGGCATTCAGTACTTC. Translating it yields CAWGTGLGIQYF.

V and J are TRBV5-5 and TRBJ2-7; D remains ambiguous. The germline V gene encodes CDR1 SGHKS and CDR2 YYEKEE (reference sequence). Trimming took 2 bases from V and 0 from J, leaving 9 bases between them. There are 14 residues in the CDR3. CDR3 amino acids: CASSLAGNSYEQYF. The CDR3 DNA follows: TGTGCCAGCAGCTTAGCAGGTAACTCCTACGAGCAGTACTTC.

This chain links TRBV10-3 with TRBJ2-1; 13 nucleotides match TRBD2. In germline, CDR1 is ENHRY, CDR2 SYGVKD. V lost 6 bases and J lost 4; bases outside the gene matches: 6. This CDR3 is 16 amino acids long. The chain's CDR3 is CAISAGTSGVYNEQFF. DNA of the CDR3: TGTGCCATCAGCGCCGGGACTAGCGGGGTGTACAATGAGCAGTTCTTC.

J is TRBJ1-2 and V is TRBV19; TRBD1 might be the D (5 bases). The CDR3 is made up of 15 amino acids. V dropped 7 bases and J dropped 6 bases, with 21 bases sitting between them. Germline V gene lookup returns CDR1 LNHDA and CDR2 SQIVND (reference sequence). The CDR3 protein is CASTTAQPRGDGYTF. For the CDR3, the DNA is TGTGCCAGTACGACAGCCCAACCTCGGGGGGATGGCTACACCTTC. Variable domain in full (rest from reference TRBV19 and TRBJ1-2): DGGITQSPKYLFRKEGQNVTLSCEQNLNHDAMYWYRQDPGQGLRLIYYSQIVNDFQKGDIAEGYSVSREKKESFPLTVTSAQKNPTAFYLCASTTAQPRGDGYTFGSGTRLTVV.

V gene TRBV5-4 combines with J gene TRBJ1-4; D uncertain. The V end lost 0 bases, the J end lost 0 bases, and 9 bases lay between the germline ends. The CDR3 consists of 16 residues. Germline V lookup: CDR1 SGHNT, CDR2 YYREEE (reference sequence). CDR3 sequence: CASSLGALSTNEKLFF. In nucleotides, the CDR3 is TGTGCCAGCAGCTTGGGGGCCCTCTCAACTAATGAAAAACTGTTTTTT.

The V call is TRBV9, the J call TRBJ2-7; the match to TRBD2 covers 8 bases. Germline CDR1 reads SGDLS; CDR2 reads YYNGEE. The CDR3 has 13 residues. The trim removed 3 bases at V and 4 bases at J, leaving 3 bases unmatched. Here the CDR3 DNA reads TGTGCCAGCAGCGGCGGGACTAGTTACGAGCAGTACTTC. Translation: CASSGGTSYEQYF.

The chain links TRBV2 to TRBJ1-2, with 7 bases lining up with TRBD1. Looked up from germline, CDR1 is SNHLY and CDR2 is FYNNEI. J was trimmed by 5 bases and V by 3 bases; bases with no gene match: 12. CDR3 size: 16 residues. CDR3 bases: TGTGCCAGCAGTGATCTGACCCTTGGGACAGCTTATGGCTACACCTTC. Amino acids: CASSDLTLGTAYGYTF.